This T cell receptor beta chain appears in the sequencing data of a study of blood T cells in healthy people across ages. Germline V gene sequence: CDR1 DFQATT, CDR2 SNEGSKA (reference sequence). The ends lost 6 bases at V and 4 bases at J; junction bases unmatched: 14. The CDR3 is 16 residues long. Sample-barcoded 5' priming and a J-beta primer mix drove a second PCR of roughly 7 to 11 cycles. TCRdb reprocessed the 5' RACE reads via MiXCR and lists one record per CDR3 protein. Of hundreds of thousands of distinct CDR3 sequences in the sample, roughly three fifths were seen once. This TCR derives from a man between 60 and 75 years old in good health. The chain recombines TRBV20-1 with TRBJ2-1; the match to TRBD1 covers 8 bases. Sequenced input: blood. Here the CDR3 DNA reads TGCAGTGCCCGCCGTGACAGGGGCCTATTATACAATGAGCAGTTCTTC. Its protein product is CSARRDRGLLYNEQFF.